This entry features one T cell receptor beta chain sequence. Its antigen is currently unknown. The record originates from a study of cytomegalovirus exposure and HLA in healthy donors. A multiplex PCR was run with 60 Vbeta primers and 13 Jbeta primers. Sequencing used immunoSEQ multiplex PCR; TCRdb keeps in-frame clones, though not all of them. The sample yields 100,000 or so clones, approximately 65% seen once. The study's findings and limits: A later analysis reported that several of the most significant clusters appeared to be linked to common viral pathogens, among them Epstein-Barr virus. While the bulk of TCR sequences proved rare, some public TCRs turned up in many donors.

V was clipped by 0 bases and J by 4 bases, with 13 bases between them. CDR3 length equals 16 residues. Germline CDR1 is MNHNY and CDR2 is SVGAGI (reference sequence). V usage is TRBV6-6 and J usage is TRBJ2-1, with D possibly being TRBD2 (6 bases). The material sequenced was PBMCs. This TCR was recovered from a man aged 25 to 40 in good health and CMV-seronegative. The CDR3 loop is CASSYSTGSRYNEQFF. The CDR3 DNA reads TGTGCCAGCAGTTACTCGACCGGGAGCCGATACAATGAGCAGTTCTTC.